This TCR beta chain was retrieved from a study of blood T cell repertoires in COVID-19. The CDR3 runs to 15 residues. The V gene lost 4 bases and the J gene lost 7 bases, with 20 bases spanning the gap. Germline V lookup: CDR1 SGDLS, CDR2 YYNGEE. Produced via immunoSEQ multiplex PCR; TCRdb's table is partial and in-frame only. The top ten hold about 1% of the sample, which has 240,000 or so clones, about 88% seen once. The source material was peripheral blood. The chain links TRBV9 to TRBJ1-2; TRBD1 is a possible D gene (6 bases). This clonotype was sampled from a woman aged 40 to 55 who had recovered from COVID-19. The CDR3 DNA reads TGTGCCAGCAGCCCCCCCGGGGGGCGGGTGGGTGGCTACACCTTC. Encoded protein: CASSPPGGRVGGYTF.